This TCR beta chain emerged from a study of brain T cells in children with intractable seizures. The V end was cut by 3 bases, the J end by 3 bases, with 27 bases between. Germline-derived CDR1 and CDR2 are DFQATT and SNEGSKA (reference sequence). The CDR3 sequence is 18 residues long. Time point defined: blood from clinic visit 5 months post-surgery; TSC patient then seizure free. This clone appeared a single time. Some clones are missing from TCRdb's copy, which holds only in-frame ones; the method was immunoSEQ multiplex PCR. In the table there are around 340,000 clones, over 85% of which are singletons.

The specimen was peripheral blood, collected around 5 months after surgery. The chain has TRBV20-1 and TRBJ2-7; a possible D gene is TRBD2 (7 bases). The origin of this receptor is a boy in the first two years of life with tuberous sclerosis and intractable seizures. The CDR3 sequence: CSASPFVGGREGDYEQYF. CDR3 DNA: TGCAGTGCTAGTCCTTTTGTGGGGGGGCGTGAAGGGGACTACGAGCAGTACTTC.